This passage covers 23 T cell receptor beta chains from one sample sequenced in a study of tumor-infiltrating lymphocytes in glioblastoma multiforme. TCR beta libraries were built from RNA through three nested multiplex PCR rounds using modified ARM-PCR. TCRdb passed the multiplex PCR reads through MiXCR, listing each CDR3 protein once. The data contain roughly 15,000 distinct CDR3 sequences, roughly two thirds of them singletons. Sequencing input: brain tumor tissue. The receptors here all came from a male donor with glioblastoma.

This clonotype was seen only a few times. The germline gene is not matched at one end of the junction; a read error may be the cause. The chain recombines TRBV29-1 with TRBJ1-2; no definite D call. Germline V lookup: CDR1 SQVTM, CDR2 ANQGSEA. This CDR3 contains 12 residues. The CDR3 loop is CCVEASNYGYAF. CDR3 DNA: TGCTGCGTTGAGGCCAGCAACTATGGCTACGCCTTC.

This clonotype was seen only a few times. The junction does not match germline at one end; this may be a read error. V is TRBV6-2 or TRBV6-3 and J is TRBJ1-5, with 10 bases matching TRBD1. The CDR3 runs 14 residues. Germline CDR1 and CDR2: MNHEY and SVGEGT. The CDR3 nucleotides are TGTGCCAGCAGCCCGGGACAGGGGATAGGGCCCCAACATTTT. Translated, it gives CASSPGQGIGPQHF.

The chain joins TRBV4-3 to TRBJ2-7, with D uncertain. Looked up from germline, CDR1 is LGHNA and CDR2 is YSLEER. The V gene lost 3 bases and the J gene lost 0 bases, with 9 bases spanning the gap. This CDR3 has 14 amino acids. The CDR3, as DNA: TGCGCCAGCAGCCATTCACAGACCTCCTACGAGCAGTACTTC. It is translated as CASSHSQTSYEQYF.

The J gene is TRBJ2-5, the V gene TRBV11-2; 8 bases fit TRBD2. The CDR3 is 12 residues long. Germline CDR1 and CDR2: SGHAT and FQNNGV. V shed 9 bases, J shed 7 bases, and the junction held 7 bases outside the gene matches. CDR3 DNA: TGTGCCAGTTCCCCCGGGGGGGGGACCCAGTACTTC. This translates into CASSPGGGTQYF.

V and J are TRBV30 and TRBJ2-4; unclear D gene. Germline loops: CDR1 GTSNPN, CDR2 SVGIG (reference sequence). The CDR3 length is 12 residues. Trimming removed 5 bases from V and 6 bases from J, with 11 bases in between. The CDR3 here is CAWALDGNIQYF. CDR3 bases: TGTGCCTGGGCCCTGGATGGAAACATTCAGTACTTC.

The chain has TRBV20-1 and TRBJ2-3; weak D call: TRBD2 (6 bases). The CDR3 is 14 residues long. Trimming left V 1 base short and J 3 bases short, with 11 bases between. Looked up from germline, CDR1 is DFQATT and CDR2 is SNEGSKA (reference sequence). The CDR3 here is CSARVGGATDTQYF. DNA of the CDR3: TGCAGTGCTAGAGTTGGCGGGGCAACAGATACGCAGTATTTT.

With regard to this clonotype: The junction differs from germline at one of its ends, possibly a read error. The chain carries TRBV11-1 and TRBJ1-1; possibly TRBD1 for D (5 bases). Germline lookup yields CDR1 SGHAT and CDR2 FQDESV (reference sequence). The CDR3 totals 14 residues. CDR3 in DNA: TGTGCCAGCAGCTTAGAGGAGTGTGACAGCGAAGCTTTTTTT. Its protein product is CASSLEECDSEAFF.

Comments on this clonotype: A junction end diverges from the germline sequence, so it may reflect a read error. This rearrangement joins TRBV20-1 to TRBJ1-5, with D possibly matching TRBD1 (5 bases). Germline lookup yields CDR1 DFQATT and CDR2 SNEGSKA (reference sequence). CDR3 length equals 15 residues. In DNA form, the CDR3 reads TGCAGTACTAGAGATCGGGAAAGGGGTTTTCAGCCCCGGCATTTT. It is translated as CSTRDRERGFQPRHF.

As concerns this clonotype: The germline gene is not matched at one end of the junction; a read error may be the cause. This chain links TRBV10-1 with TRBJ2-3, with D perhaps matching TRBD1 (5 bases). The CDR3 spans 13 residues. Germline-derived CDR1 and CDR2 are WNHNN and SYGVQD (reference sequence). The CDR3 DNA is TGCGCCAGCAGTGAGGGGGCAGGCGATACGGAGTATTTT. Its protein product is CASSEGAGDTEYF.

As concerns this clonotype: The conserved final phenylalanine or tryptophan is absent from the CDR3, which likely points to a read error. This rearrangement joins TRBV4-2 to TRBJ2-7; 11 nucleotides match TRBD2. The J segment lost 7 bases and the V segment lost 0 bases, leaving 14 bases of the junction unmatched. This CDR3 has 18 amino acids. CDR1 is LGHNA, CDR2 YNFKEQ, per germline. CDR3 protein: CASSQDRLAGGVGGEQYS. CDR3 bases: TGTGCCAGCAGCCAAGATAGGCTAGCGGGAGGCGTTGGGGGTGAGCAGTACTCC.

This clonotype was picked up many times. This chain links TRBV11-2 with TRBJ2-1, with TRBD2 as a possible D gene (6 bases). Germline V gene lookup returns CDR1 SGHAT and CDR2 FQNNGV. V dropped 0 bases and J dropped 4 bases, with 16 bases sitting between them. The CDR3 contains 17 residues. CDR3 coding DNA: TGTGCCAGCAGCTTAGACGGGGTGGGACTGCTGTACAATGAGCAGTTCTTC. Protein sequence: CASSLDGVGLLYNEQFF.

This clonotype was picked up a small number of times. The V gene is TRBV11-2, the J gene TRBJ2-7; D gene ambiguous. This CDR3 is built from 11 residues. Deletions cut 4 bases from V and 8 bases from J, with 9 bases between. Germline V CDR1 and CDR2: SGHAT, FQNNGV. CDR3 sequence: CASSSYLQQYF. CDR3 DNA: TGTGCCAGCAGCTCGTATTTGCAGCAGTACTTC.

The chain carries TRBV12-3 or TRBV12-4 and TRBJ2-5; D might be TRBD1 or TRBD2, each matching 6 bases. V lost 3 bases to trimming and J lost 3 bases, with 17 bases between them. There are 16 residues in the CDR3. The CDR3 nucleotides are TGTGCCAGCAGTTTTACCGAGACAGGAGGGGAAGAGACCCAGTACTTC. Residues: CASSFTETGGEETQYF.

Turning to this clonotype: The conserved phenylalanine or tryptophan is not found at the CDR3 terminus, so this likely reflects a read error. No DNA is shown, since the ends of the CDR3 on it are uncertain; the CDR3 is the one TCRdb lists. The chain employs TRBV5-6 and TRBJ2-1. Germline CDR1 SGHDT, CDR2 YYEEEE. The CDR3 length equals 13 residues, ends included. The CDR3 sequence: CASSSVTYNELFL.

Notes on this clonotype: Lacking the conserved final phenylalanine or tryptophan, this CDR3 likely reflects a read error. This chain uses TRBV29-1 with TRBJ2-2; D is possibly TRBD2 (6 bases). Deletions cut 0 bases from V and 4 bases from J, with 21 bases between. The CDR3 spans 18 residues. Per germline, CDR1 SQVTM and CDR2 ANQGSEA. CDR3 DNA sequence: TGCAGCGTTGAAGATATCTTTGGAGGGGTGCCGGTCACCGGGGAGCTGTTTTCT. It encodes CSVEDIFGGVPVTGELFS.

The V call is TRBV11-2, the J call TRBJ2-5; 9 bases align to TRBD2. Trimming took 3 bases from V and 5 from J; bases not matched to a gene: 4. The CDR3 spans 14 residues. The germline CDR1 and CDR2 sequences are SGHAT and FQNNGV. CDR3 protein: CASSFASGMETQYF. The DNA for the CDR3 is TGTGCCAGCAGCTTCGCTAGCGGGATGGAGACCCAGTACTTC.

V and J are TRBV20-1 and TRBJ2-3; 10 bases align to TRBD2. CDR1 is DFQATT and CDR2 is SNEGSKA in the germline V gene (reference sequence). The CDR3 extends over 20 amino acids. V shed 5 bases and J 0 bases; nucleotides not matched to a gene: 20. The CDR3 is CSACRRGPAGGPSSTDTQYF. The CDR3 DNA reads TGCAGTGCTTGTCGCCGCGGACCAGCGGGAGGGCCGAGTAGCACAGATACGCAGTATTTT.

The chain uses TRBV4-2 and TRBJ2-3; 11 bases are a match to TRBD2. CDR1 and CDR2 (germline): LGHNA, YNFKEQ. The CDR3 has 17 residues. The V and J ends lost 8 bases and 6 bases, in that order; junction bases with no gene match: 16. CDR3 amino acids: CASGRVGLAGPTDTQYF. In DNA, the CDR3 is TGTGCCAGCGGCCGGGTCGGACTAGCGGGTCCCACGGATACGCAGTATTTT.

The chain recombines TRBV13 with TRBJ1-1; perhaps TRBD1 as D (5 bases). Deletions cut 3 bases from V and 4 bases from J, with 12 bases between. CDR1 and CDR2 from the germline V gene are PRHDT and FYEKMQ (reference sequence). The CDR3 runs to 14 residues. For the CDR3, the DNA is TGTGCCAGCAGCTTTGGTAGGGGTCGCACTGAAGCTTTCTTT. It yields the protein CASSFGRGRTEAFF.

The V gene is TRBV6-5, the J gene TRBJ1-2, with 8 bases that match TRBD1. J was trimmed by 3 bases and V by 2 bases; bases with no gene match: 11. The CDR3 extends over 17 amino acids. Germline V lookup: CDR1 MNHEY, CDR2 SVGAGI. As DNA, the CDR3 is TGTGCCAGCAGTTACGCCGGATGGGACAGGCCTTACTATGGCTACACCTTC. This encodes CASSYAGWDRPYYGYTF.

A note on this clonotype: This may arise from a read error, as a much more abundant clone is one base away. The rearrangement joins TRBV11-3 to TRBJ2-1, with 9 bases identical to TRBD2. This CDR3 is 16 amino acids long. Germline loops: CDR1 SGHNT, CDR2 YENEEA. CDR3 amino acids: CASSFDSGGPYNKQFF. The DNA of the CDR3 is TGTGCCAGCAGCTTTGATAGCGGGGGCCCTTACAATAAGCAGTTCTTC.

Note on this clonotype: An end of the junction differs from the germline gene, which may be a read error. V gene TRBV20-1 combines with J gene TRBJ1-2; 8 bases agree with TRBD1. The CDR3 length is 13 residues. Per germline, CDR1 DFQATT and CDR2 SNEGSKA (reference sequence). The CDR3 DNA follows: TGCAGTGCTAGGGATAGGACAGGGAGTGGCAACACCTTC. Translating it yields CSARDRTGSGNTF.

As for this clonotype: A read error may produce the germline difference seen at one junction end. The V call is TRBV13, the J call TRBJ2-7, with TRBD1 as a possible D gene (6 bases). The CDR3 is made up of 17 amino acids. Germline V gene lookup returns CDR1 PRHDT and CDR2 FYEKMQ (reference sequence). The CDR3 region has the DNA TGTGCCAGCAGCGTAGGCCGAACCGGGACAATCGGCCACGAGCAGTACTTC. Translated, it gives CASSVGRTGTIGHEQYF.